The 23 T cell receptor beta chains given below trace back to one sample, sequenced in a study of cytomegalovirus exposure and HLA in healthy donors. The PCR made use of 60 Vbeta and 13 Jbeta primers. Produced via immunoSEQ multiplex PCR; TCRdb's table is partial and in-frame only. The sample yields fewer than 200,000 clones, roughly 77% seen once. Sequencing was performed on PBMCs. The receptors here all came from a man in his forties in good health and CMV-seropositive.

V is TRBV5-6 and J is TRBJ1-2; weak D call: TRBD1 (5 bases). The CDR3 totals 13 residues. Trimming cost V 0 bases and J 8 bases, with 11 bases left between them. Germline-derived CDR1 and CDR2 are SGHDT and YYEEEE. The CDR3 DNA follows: TGTGCCAGCAGCTTGGGGACGGGGGGGGGCTACACCTTC. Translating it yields CASSLGTGGGYTF. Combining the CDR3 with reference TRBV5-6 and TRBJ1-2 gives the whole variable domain DAGVTQSPTHLIKTRGQQVTLRCSPKSGHDTVSWYQQALGQGPQFIFQYYEEEERQRGNFPDRFSGHQFPNYSSELNVNALLLGDSALYLCASSLGTGGGYTFGSGTRLTVV.

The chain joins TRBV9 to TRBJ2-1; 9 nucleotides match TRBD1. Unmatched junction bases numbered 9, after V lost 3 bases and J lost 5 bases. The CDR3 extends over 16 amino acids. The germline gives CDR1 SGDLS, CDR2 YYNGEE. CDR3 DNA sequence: TGTGCCAGCAGCGCGAAGGGGACAGGGAGAAACAATGAGCAGTTCTTC. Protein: CASSAKGTGRNNEQFF.

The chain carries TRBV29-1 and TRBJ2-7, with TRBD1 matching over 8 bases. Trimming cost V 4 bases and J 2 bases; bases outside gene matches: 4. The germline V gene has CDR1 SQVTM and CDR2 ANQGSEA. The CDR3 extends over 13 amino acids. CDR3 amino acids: CSVGNRGTYEQYF. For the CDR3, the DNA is TGCAGCGTTGGGAACAGGGGGACCTACGAGCAGTACTTC.

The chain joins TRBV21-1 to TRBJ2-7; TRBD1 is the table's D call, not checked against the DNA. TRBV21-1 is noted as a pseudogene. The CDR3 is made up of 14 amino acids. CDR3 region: CASDPGQGYYEQYF. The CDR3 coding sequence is TGTGCCAGCGACCCGGGACAGGGATATTACGAGCAGTACTTC.

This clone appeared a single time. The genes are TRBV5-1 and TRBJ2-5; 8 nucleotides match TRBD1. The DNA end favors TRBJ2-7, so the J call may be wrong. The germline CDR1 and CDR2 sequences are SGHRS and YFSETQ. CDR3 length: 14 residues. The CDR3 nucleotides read TGCGCCAGCAGCCCAAGGGACAGGTCCTACGAGCAGTACTTC. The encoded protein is CASSPRDRSYEQYF.

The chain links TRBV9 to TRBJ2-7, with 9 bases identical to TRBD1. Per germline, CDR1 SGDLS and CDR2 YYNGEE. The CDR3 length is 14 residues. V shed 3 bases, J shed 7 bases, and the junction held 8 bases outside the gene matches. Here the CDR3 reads CASSATGQGWEQYF. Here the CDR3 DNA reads TGTGCCAGCAGCGCGACGGGACAGGGCTGGGAGCAGTACTTC.

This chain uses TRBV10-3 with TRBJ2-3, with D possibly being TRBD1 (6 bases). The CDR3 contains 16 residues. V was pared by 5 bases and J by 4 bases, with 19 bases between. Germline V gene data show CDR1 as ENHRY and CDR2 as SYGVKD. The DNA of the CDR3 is TGTGCCATCAGTAACCGGGACACAGCCCCCCCAGATACGCAGTATTTT. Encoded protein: CAISNRDTAPPDTQYF.

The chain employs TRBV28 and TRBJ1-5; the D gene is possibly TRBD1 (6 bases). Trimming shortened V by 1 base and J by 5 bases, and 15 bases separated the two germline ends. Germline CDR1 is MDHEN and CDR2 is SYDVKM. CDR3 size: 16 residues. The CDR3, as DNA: TGTGCCAGCAGTTTATCCCTTCAGGGGTTCGATCAGCCCCAGCATTTT. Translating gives CASSLSLQGFDQPQHF.

CDR3 sequence (DNA): TGTGCCAGTAGTATGGACTCCCCCCCCCGTGAGCAGTTCTTC. As protein: CASSMDSPPREQFF. The chain is built from TRBV19 and TRBJ2-1; the D gene is possibly TRBD2 (5 bases). Trimming cost V 3 bases and J 9 bases, with 15 bases left between them. Germline CDR1 reads LNHDA; CDR2 reads SQIVND (reference sequence). The length of the CDR3 is 14 residues.

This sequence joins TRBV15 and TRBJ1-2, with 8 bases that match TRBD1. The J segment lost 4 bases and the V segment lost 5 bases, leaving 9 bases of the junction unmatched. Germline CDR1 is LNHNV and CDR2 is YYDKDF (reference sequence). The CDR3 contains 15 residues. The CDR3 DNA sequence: TGTGCCACCAGCCTATCGGCAGGGGGCGGCTATGGCTACACCTTC. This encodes CATSLSAGGGYGYTF.

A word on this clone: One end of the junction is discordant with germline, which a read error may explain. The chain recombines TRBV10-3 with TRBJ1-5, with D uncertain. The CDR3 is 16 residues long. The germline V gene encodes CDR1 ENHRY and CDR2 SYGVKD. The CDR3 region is CASSEGGNGWGQPQHF. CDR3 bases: TGTGCCAGCAGTGAAGGAGGGAATGGTTGGGGTCAGCCCCAGCATTTT.

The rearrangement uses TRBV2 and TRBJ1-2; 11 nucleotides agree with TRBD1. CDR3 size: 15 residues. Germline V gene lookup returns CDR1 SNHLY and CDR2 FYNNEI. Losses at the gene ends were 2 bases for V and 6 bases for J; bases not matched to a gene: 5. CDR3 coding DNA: TGTGCCAGCAGTGAACAAGGACAGGGGGCGGATGGCTACACCTTC. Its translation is CASSEQGQGADGYTF.

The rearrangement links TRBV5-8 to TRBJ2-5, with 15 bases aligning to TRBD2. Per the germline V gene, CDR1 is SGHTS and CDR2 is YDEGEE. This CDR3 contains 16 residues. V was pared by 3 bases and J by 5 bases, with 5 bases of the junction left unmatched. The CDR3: CASSSAGLAGGETQYF. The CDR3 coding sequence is TGTGCCAGCAGCTCCGCCGGACTAGCGGGAGGGGAGACCCAGTACTTC.

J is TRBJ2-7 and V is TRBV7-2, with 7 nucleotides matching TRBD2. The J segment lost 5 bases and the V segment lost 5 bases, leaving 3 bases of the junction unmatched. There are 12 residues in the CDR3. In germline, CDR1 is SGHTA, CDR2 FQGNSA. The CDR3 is CASSMGGDEQYF. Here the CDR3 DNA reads TGTGCCAGCAGCATGGGGGGGGACGAGCAGTACTTC.

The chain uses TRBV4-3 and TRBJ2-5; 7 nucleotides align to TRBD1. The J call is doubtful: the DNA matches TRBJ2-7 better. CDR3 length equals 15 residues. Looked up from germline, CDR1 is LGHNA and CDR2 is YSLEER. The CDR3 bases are TGCGCCAGCAGCCAAGGTACAGGGGCGGGTTACGAGCAGTACTTC. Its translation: CASSQGTGAGYEQYF.

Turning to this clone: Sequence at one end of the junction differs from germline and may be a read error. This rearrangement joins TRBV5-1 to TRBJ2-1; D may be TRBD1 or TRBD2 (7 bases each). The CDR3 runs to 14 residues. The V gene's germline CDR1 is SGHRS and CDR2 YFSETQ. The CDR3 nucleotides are TGCGCCTGCAGCGGGGCAGGGGGGTACAATGAGCAGTTCTTC. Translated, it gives CACSGAGGYNEQFF.

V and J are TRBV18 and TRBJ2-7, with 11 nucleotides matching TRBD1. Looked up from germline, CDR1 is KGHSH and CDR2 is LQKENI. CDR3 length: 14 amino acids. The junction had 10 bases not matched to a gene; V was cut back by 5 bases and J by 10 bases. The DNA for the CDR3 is TGTGCCAGCTCAATCCCCGGGACAGGGGGGTTTCAGTACTTC. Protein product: CASSIPGTGGFQYF.

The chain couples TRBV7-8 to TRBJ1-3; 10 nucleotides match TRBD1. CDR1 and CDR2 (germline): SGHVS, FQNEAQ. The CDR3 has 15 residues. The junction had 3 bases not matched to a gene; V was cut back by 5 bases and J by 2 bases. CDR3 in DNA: TGTGCCAGCAGCATCGGGACAGGGGCTGGAAACACCATATATTTT. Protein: CASSIGTGAGNTIYF.

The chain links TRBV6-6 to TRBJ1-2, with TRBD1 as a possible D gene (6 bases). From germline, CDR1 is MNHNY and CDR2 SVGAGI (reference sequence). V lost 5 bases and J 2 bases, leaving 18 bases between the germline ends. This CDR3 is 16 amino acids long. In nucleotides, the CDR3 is TGTGCCAGCAGTGTGTTGACAGGCCTAATCAACTATGGCTACACCTTC. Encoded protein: CASSVLTGLINYGYTF.

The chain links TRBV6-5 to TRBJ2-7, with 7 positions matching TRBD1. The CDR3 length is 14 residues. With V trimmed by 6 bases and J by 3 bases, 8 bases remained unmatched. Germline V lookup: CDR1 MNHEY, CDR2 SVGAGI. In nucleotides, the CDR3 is TGTGCCAGCAGCCACTCAGGGACAGACTACGAGCAGTACTTC. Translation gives CASSHSGTDYEQYF.

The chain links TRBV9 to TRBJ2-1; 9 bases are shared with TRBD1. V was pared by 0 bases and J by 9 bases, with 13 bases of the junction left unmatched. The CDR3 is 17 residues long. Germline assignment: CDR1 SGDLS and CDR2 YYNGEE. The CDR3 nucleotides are TGTGCCAGCAGCGTAGTCCCAGTGGGGACAGGGCAAAGTGAGCAGTTCTTC. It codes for CASSVVPVGTGQSEQFF.

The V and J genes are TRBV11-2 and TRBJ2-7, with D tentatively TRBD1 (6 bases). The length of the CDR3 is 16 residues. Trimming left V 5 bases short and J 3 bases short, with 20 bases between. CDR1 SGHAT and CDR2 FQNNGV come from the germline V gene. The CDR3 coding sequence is TGTGCCAGCAGCCCACCTAGAACAGGGATGGTCTACGAGCAGTACTTC. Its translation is CASSPPRTGMVYEQYF.

DNA for the CDR3: TGTGCCAGCGGCGGGACTAGTCGGGAGACCCAGTACTTC. This codes for CASGGTSRETQYF. This chain connects TRBV11-1 to TRBJ2-5; 8 bases are a match to TRBD2. The germline CDR1 and CDR2 sequences are SGHAT and FQDESV (reference sequence). The length of the CDR3 is 13 residues. The V and J ends lost 8 bases and 5 bases, in that order; junction bases with no gene match: 7.